These T cell receptor beta chains were read from a single sample in a study of T-cell reconstitution after alpha-beta-depleted transplantation in children. MiXCR, run by TCRdb on the PCR reads, gives a single entry per CDR3 protein. The sample holds fewer than 500,000 distinct CDR3 sequences, roughly 43% seen once. The sequencing used PBMCs, collected before TCRalphabeta/CD19-depleted stem cell transplant. All receptors derive from a girl aged 2-10 years with aplastic anemia, due to receive a stem cell transplant. Each CDR3 is given with its conserved first and last residue. D genes are given only for firm matches. Size tells how often a clone was seen (once, few, many) or the class of an expanded clone, and some rows leave it out.

DNA	CDR3	J	D	size	V
TGTGCCAGCAAGGTACAAGAGACCCAGTACTTC	CASKVQETQYF	TRBJ2-5	.	few	TRBV7-2
TGCGCCAGCAGCGTTGGACCTAGCGGAAGTCAAGAGACCCAGTACTTC	CASSVGPSGSQETQYF	TRBJ2-5	TRBD2	.	TRBV5-1
TGCGCCAGCAGCTTGGCGCCACCGAACACCGGGGAGCTGTTTTTT	CASSLAPPNTGELFF	TRBJ2-2	.	many	TRBV5-1
TGTGCCAGCAGCTTGGGAGGATTTGATGAGCAGTTCTTC	CASSLGGFDEQFF	TRBJ2-1	.	.	TRBV5-5
TGTGCCAGCAGCGCCCTCCCGGGACAGACCTACAATGAGCAGTTCTTC	CASSALPGQTYNEQFF	TRBJ2-1	TRBD1	.	TRBV5-4
TGTGCCAGCAGCCCAGGGACACACTCTGGAAACACCATATATTTT	CASSPGTHSGNTIYF	TRBJ1-3	.	few	TRBV7-2
TGTGCCAGCAGTCGCGGTTGGGGGGGGAGGGATACGCAGTATTTT	CASSRGWGGRDTQYF	TRBJ2-3	TRBD2	few	TRBV27
TGTGCCAGCAGCCGACGCCCTCTTTCCTACGAGCAGTACTTC	CASSRRPLSYEQYF	TRBJ2-7	.	few	TRBV27
TGTGCCAGCAGCGTAAGTTTAAGCGATGAGCAGTTCTTC	CASSVSLSDEQFF	TRBJ2-1	.	.	TRBV9
TGTGCCAGCAGTCCGGGACAGGGGGTTAATGAGCAGTTCTTC	CASSPGQGVNEQFF	TRBJ2-1	TRBD1	.	TRBV12-3/TRBV12-4
TGCGCCAGCACAGTAGCGGGAGGGGACAATGAGCAGTTCTTC	CASTVAGGDNEQFF	TRBJ2-1	TRBD2	.	TRBV5-1
TGTGCCAGCAGTTACGGGGCTAGCGGAAACTACGAGCAGTACTTC	CASSYGASGNYEQYF	TRBJ2-7	TRBD2	.	TRBV6-5
TGTGCCAGCAGTCCCCACGGTTTGTCAGGGGCTCAGCCCCAGCATTTT	CASSPHGLSGAQPQHF	TRBJ1-5	.	few	TRBV12-3/TRBV12-4
TGTGCCAGCTCACCGTCTGTTTTTCTAGCGATAACCAAGGGCTCCTACAATGAGCAGTTCTTC	CASSPSVFLAITKGSYNEQFF	TRBJ2-1	.	.	TRBV18
TGCAGTGGGAGAGGGGGGCCCCAAGAGACCCAGTACTTC	CSGRGGPQETQYF	TRBJ2-5	.	.	TRBV20-1
TGTGCCAGCAGCTTGGTGGTAGCGGGAGGGCCTAATGAGCAGTTCTTC	CASSLVVAGGPNEQFF	TRBJ2-1	TRBD2	.	TRBV5-5
TGCAGCGTTGAATGGTCAGGGCAAGAGACCCAGTACTTC	CSVEWSGQETQYF	TRBJ2-5	.	once	TRBV29-1
TGTGCCAGCAGTTTTGGTCCGTTTCCTAGCACAGATACGCAGTATTTT	CASSFGPFPSTDTQYF	TRBJ2-3	.	.	TRBV28
TGTGCCAGCAGCCACCTTAGCGGGAAAGAGACCCAGTACTTC	CASSHLSGKETQYF	TRBJ2-5	TRBD2	.	TRBV7-9
TGTGCCAGCAGCCAAGCAGGGTTTGGACTAGCGGGAGTGAATGAGCAGTTCTTC	CASSQAGFGLAGVNEQFF	TRBJ2-1	TRBD2	.	TRBV4-2
TGTGCCAGCATACCGTTAGCGGCGAACACCGGGGAGCTGTTTTTT	CASIPLAANTGELFF	TRBJ2-2	.	.	TRBV12-3/TRBV12-4
TGTGCCAGCAGTTTACCGGGGCCCCTCGACGAGCAGTACTTC	CASSLPGPLDEQYF	TRBJ2-7	.	.	TRBV28
TGTGCCAGCAGCTTAGCCGGGACGGCCTCCTACGAGCAGTACTTC	CASSLAGTASYEQYF	TRBJ2-7	.	few	TRBV7-2
TGCGCCAGCAGCCCAAAACCGGGGGCGGAAGGCACAGATACGCAGTATTTT	CASSPKPGAEGTDTQYF	TRBJ2-3	.	.	TRBV5-1
TGCGCCAGCACCATCTTAGCGGGGGGTGCAGATACGCAGTATTTT	CASTILAGGADTQYF	TRBJ2-3	TRBD2	.	TRBV4-1
TGTGCCAGCAGCTTGGGTGGGTTCTACGAGCAGTACTTC	CASSLGGFYEQYF	TRBJ2-7	.	many	TRBV5-5
TGTGCCAGCAGCCAGGAGACTGATTCCTACGAGCAGTACTTC	CASSQETDSYEQYF	TRBJ2-7	.	many	TRBV11-2
TGCAGTGCTAGAGATGTCACTAGCGGGCTCGGCGAGCAGTACTTC	CSARDVTSGLGEQYF	TRBJ2-7	TRBD2	many	TRBV20-1